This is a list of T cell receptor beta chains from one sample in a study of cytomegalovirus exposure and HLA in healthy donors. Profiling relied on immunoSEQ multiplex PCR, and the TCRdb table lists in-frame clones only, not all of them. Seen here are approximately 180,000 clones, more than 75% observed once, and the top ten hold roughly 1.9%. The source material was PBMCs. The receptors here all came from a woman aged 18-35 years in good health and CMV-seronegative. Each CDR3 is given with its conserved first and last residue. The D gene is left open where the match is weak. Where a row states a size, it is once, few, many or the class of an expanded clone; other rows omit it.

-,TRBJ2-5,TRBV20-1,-,CSAKRETQYF,TGCAGTGCTAAGAGGGAGACCCAGTACTTC
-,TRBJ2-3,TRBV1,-,CTSSQDAYASGGITDTQYF,TGCACCAGCAGCCAAGATGCCTACGCTAGCGGGGGCATCACAGATACGCAGTATTTT
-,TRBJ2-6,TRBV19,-,CASLSGANVLTF,TGTGCCAGCCTCTCTGGGGCCAACGTCCTGACTTTC
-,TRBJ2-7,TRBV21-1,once,CASSNTVTGDYEQYF,TGTGCCAGCAGCAATACAGTCACAGGGGACTACGAGCAGTACTTC
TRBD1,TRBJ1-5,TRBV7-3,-,CASSLRRGQVGQPQHF,TGTGCCAGCAGCTTAAGACGGGGACAGGTCGGACAGCCCCAGCATTTT
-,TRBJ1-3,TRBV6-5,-,CASSPRGGNTIYF,TGTGCCAGCAGCCCCCGGGGAGGAAACACCATATATTTT
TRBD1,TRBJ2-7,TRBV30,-,CAWSDDRDAEQYF,TGTGCCTGGAGCGACGACAGGGATGCCGAGCAGTACTTC
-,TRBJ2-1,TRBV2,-,CASGKGVTYNEQFF,TGTGCCAGCGGGAAGGGGGTAACCTACAATGAGCAGTTCTTC
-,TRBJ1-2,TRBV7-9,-,CASSFGPGYGYTF,TGTGCCAGCAGCTTTGGGCCGGGGTATGGCTACACCTTC
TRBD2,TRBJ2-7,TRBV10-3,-,CAISVTLAGGHEQYF,TGTGCCATCAGTGTTACGCTAGCGGGAGGCCACGAGCAGTACTTC
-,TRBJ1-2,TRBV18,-,CASSEGNGYTF,TGTGCCAGCTCCGAGGGAAATGGCTACACCTTC
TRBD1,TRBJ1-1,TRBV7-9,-,CASSLDRGLGGDTEAFF,TGTGCCAGCAGCTTAGACAGGGGGCTCGGCGGGGACACTGAAGCTTTCTTT
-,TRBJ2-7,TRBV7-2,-,CASSGRDTTRGEQYF,TGTGCCAGCAGCGGCCGGGACACGACCCGGGGCGAGCAGTACTTC
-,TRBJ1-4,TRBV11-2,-,CASSLTLNEKLFF,TGTGCCAGCAGCTTGACACTTAACGAAAAACTGTTTTTT
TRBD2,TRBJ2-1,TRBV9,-,CASSMRTSGYNEQFF,TGTGCCAGCAGCATGCGGACTAGCGGCTACAATGAGCAGTTCTTC
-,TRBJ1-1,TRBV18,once,CASSLDGLNTEAFF,TGTGCCAGCTCCCTCGACGGGTTGAACACTGAAGCTTTCTTT
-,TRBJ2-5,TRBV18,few,CASSPGSGRETQYF,TGTGCCAGCTCACCAGGGAGCGGTAGGGAGACCCAGTACTTC
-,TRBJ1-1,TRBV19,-,CASSPRPGEAFF,TGTGCCAGTAGTCCCCGCCCAGGGGAGGCTTTCTTT
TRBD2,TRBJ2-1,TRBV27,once,CASSHTSGGYNEQFF,TGTGCCAGCAGTCACACTAGCGGGGGGTACAATGAGCAGTTCTTC
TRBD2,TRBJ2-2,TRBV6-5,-,CASSYGTSETGELFF,TGTGCCAGCAGTTACGGGACTAGCGAGACCGGGGAGCTGTTTTTT
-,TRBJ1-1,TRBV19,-,CASSIGGTRGTEAFF,TGTGCCAGTAGTATAGGAGGCACGAGAGGCACTGAAGCTTTCTTT
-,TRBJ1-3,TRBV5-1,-,CASSLAGPGNTIYF,TGCGCCAGCAGCTTGGCAGGGCCTGGAAACACCATATATTTT
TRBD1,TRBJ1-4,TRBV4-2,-,CASSQDGQGARLGEKLFF,TGTGCCAGCAGCCAAGATGGACAGGGGGCTAGGCTTGGAGAAAAACTGTTTTTT
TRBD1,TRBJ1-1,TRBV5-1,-,CASSLVDRDTEAFF,TGCGCCAGCAGCTTGGTCGACAGGGACACTGAAGCTTTCTTT
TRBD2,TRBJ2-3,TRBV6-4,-,CASSEIAGGTDTQYF,TGTGCCAGCAGTGAGATAGCGGGGGGAACAGATACGCAGTATTTT
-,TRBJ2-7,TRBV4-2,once,CASSQDVSGATYEQYF,TGTGCCAGCAGCCAAGACGTCTCGGGAGCGACCTACGAGCAGTACTTC
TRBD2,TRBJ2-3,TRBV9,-,CASSRGGSISTDTQYF,TGTGCCAGCAGCCGCGGGGGGTCAATAAGCACAGATACGCAGTATTTT
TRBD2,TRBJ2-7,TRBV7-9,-,CASSSPRIGAGGSYEQYF,TGTGCCAGCAGCTCCCCCCGGATTGGAGCGGGAGGCTCCTACGAGCAGTACTTC
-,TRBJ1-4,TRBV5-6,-,CASSLKREKLFF,TGTGCCAGCAGCTTGAAGCGCGAAAAACTGTTTTTT
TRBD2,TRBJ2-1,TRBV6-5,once,CASRSSGRHEQFF,TGTGCCAGCAGGTCTAGCGGGAGACATGAGCAGTTCTTC
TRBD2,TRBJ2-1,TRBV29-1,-,CSVAGLAARPYNEQFF,TGCAGCGTTGCAGGACTAGCGGCGAGACCCTACAATGAGCAGTTCTTC
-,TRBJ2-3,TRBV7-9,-,CASSLEPFSGGTDTQYF,TGTGCCAGCAGCCTAGAGCCATTCAGCGGAGGCACAGATACGCAGTATTTT
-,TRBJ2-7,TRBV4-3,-,CASSDGISYEQYF,TGCGCCAGCAGCGACGGGATTTCCTACGAGCAGTACTTC
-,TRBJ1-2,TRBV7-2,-,CASSFGGYGYTF,TGTGCCAGCAGCTTTGGCGGCTATGGCTACACCTTC
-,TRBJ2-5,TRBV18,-,CASSPREETQYF,TGTGCCAGCTCACCCAGGGAAGAGACCCAGTACTTC
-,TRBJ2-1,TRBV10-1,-,CASSEGFRLGSYNEQFF,TGCGCCAGCAGTGAGGGATTTAGACTCGGCTCCTACAATGAGCAGTTCTTC
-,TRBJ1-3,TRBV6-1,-,CASTRGNTIYF,TGTGCCAGTACCAGGGGAAACACCATATATTTT
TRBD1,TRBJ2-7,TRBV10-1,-,CASSDWVGPGQRSYEQYF,TGCGCCAGCAGTGATTGGGTGGGACCGGGACAGAGGTCATACGAGCAGTACTTC
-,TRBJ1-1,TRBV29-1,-,CSVGIGFGTEAFF,TGCAGCGTTGGTATCGGCTTCGGGACTGAAGCTTTCTTT
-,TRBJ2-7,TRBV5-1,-,CASRAGTYYEQYF,TGCGCCAGCAGGGCAGGGACTTACTACGAGCAGTACTTC
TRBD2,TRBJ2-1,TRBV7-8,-,CASSLLGLAGVNEQFF,TGTGCCAGCAGCTTACTTGGACTAGCGGGAGTGAATGAGCAGTTCTTC
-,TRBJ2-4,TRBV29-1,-,CSVEDRVGAVIQYF,TGCAGCGTTGAAGATCGGGTAGGGGCCGTGATTCAGTACTTC
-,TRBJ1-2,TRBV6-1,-,CASSEDYSAGYGYTF,TGTGCCAGCAGTGAAGATTACTCTGCGGGGTATGGCTACACCTTC
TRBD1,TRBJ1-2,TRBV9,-,CASSPETGLVGGYTF,TGTGCCAGCAGCCCTGAGACAGGGTTGGTAGGTGGCTACACCTTC
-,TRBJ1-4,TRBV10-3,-,CAISRDEGDEKLFF,TGTGCCATCAGCCGGGATGAGGGCGATGAAAAACTGTTTTTT
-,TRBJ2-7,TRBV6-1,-,CASSEAQVRGPYEQYF,TGTGCCAGCAGTGAAGCGCAGGTCAGGGGTCCCTACGAGCAGTACTTC
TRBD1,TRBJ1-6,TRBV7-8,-,CASSPGQVPNSPLHF,TGTGCCAGCAGCCCGGGACAGGTCCCGAATTCACCCCTCCACTTT
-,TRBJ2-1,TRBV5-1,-,CASSLKEPPHEQFF,TGCGCCAGCAGCTTAAAGGAGCCTCCCCATGAGCAGTTCTTC
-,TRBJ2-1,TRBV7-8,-,CASSLVFSYNEQFF,TGTGCCAGCAGCTTAGTATTTAGCTACAATGAGCAGTTCTTC
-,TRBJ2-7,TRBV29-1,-,CSVGSRTVPYEQYF,TGCAGCGTGGGGTCGCGGACAGTGCCCTACGAGCAGTACTTC
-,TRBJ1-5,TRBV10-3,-,CAISDLQNQPQHF,TGTGCCATCAGTGACCTACAGAATCAGCCCCAGCATTTT